Below are 31 T cell receptor beta chains sequenced from a single sample in a study of cytomegalovirus exposure and HLA in healthy donors. 13 Jbeta primers and 60 Vbeta primers were used for the PCR. Produced via immunoSEQ multiplex PCR; TCRdb's table is partial and in-frame only. The sample carries roughly 100,000 clones, about 76% recorded once. Sample: PBMCs. The receptors come from a woman aged 50 to 60 in good health and CMV-seropositive.

This clone was seen more than once but under ten times. This CDR3 is CSVGDRVNSPLHF. CDR3 sequence (DNA): TGCAGCGTCGGGGACAGGGTGAATTCACCCCTCCACTTT. The chain uses TRBV29-1 and TRBJ1-6; TRBD1 agrees at 9 bases. CDR1 is SQVTM, CDR2 ANQGSEA, per germline. This CDR3 region has 13 residues. With V trimmed by 6 bases and J by 7 bases, 4 bases remained unmatched.

The chain is built from TRBV4-1 and TRBJ1-1; no firm D call. CDR3 size: 15 residues. CDR1 is MGHRA, CDR2 YSYEKL, per germline. V was shortened by 1 base and J by 3 bases, with 12 bases between the two germline ends. The CDR3, as DNA: TGCGCCAGCAGCCAAGTTGGGAGATGGGACACTGAAGCTTTCTTT. Translation: CASSQVGRWDTEAFF.

V is TRBV28 and J is TRBJ2-3; 12 bases line up with TRBD1. Trimming at V came to 3 bases and at J to 0 bases, leaving 19 bases not matched to a gene. Germline V gene lookup returns CDR1 MDHEN and CDR2 SYDVKM. This CDR3 is 22 amino acids long. The CDR3 nucleotides are TGTGCCAGCAGTTTCTCTCCCGGGACAGGGGGCTTAAGCGGGGTTAGCACAGATACGCAGTATTTT. This encodes CASSFSPGTGGLSGVSTDTQYF. Full variable domain (missing parts from reference TRBV28 and TRBJ2-3): DVKVTQSSRYLVKRTGEKVFLECVQDMDHENMFWYRQDPGLGLRLIYFSYDVKMKEKGDIPEGYSVSREKKERFSLILESASTNQTSMYLCASSFSPGTGGLSGVSTDTQYFGPGTRLTVL.

This chain connects TRBV28 to TRBJ2-4; 11 bases are a match to TRBD1. Trimming took 2 bases from V and 0 from J; bases not matched to a gene: 6. There are 18 residues in the CDR3. The germline CDR1 and CDR2 sequences are MDHEN and SYDVKM. The CDR3 sequence: CASSLKGQGVLAKNIQYF. The CDR3 DNA reads TGTGCCAGCAGTTTAAAGGGACAGGGGGTATTAGCCAAAAACATTCAGTACTTC.

The chain joins TRBV6-5 to TRBJ1-5, with 7 bases that match TRBD1. V was pared by 4 bases and J by 4 bases, with 4 bases of the junction left unmatched. The CDR3 loop spans 14 amino acids. Germline-derived CDR1 and CDR2 are MNHEY and SVGAGI. The CDR3 DNA is TGTGCCAGCAGTTCATCAGGGGGAAATCAGCCCCAGCATTTT. This codes for CASSSSGGNQPQHF.

V gene TRBV28 combines with J gene TRBJ1-1; D uncertain. Trimming took off 5 bases at V and 1 base at J, with 11 bases between the two ends. CDR3 length equals 14 residues. Germline CDR1 and CDR2: MDHEN and SYDVKM. The DNA of the CDR3 is TGTGCCAGCAGTGTGATGAGCCCGAACACTGAAGCTTTCTTT. This encodes CASSVMSPNTEAFF. Full variable domain (remainder filled in from reference TRBV28 and TRBJ1-1): DVKVTQSSRYLVKRTGEKVFLECVQDMDHENMFWYRQDPGLGLRLIYFSYDVKMKEKGDIPEGYSVSREKKERFSLILESASTNQTSMYLCASSVMSPNTEAFFGQGTRLTVV.

V and J are TRBV27 and TRBJ1-2; the D gene is possibly TRBD1 (6 bases). CDR3 size: 16 residues. Germline V gives CDR1 MNHEY, CDR2 SMNVEV (reference sequence). V lost 2 bases and J 0 bases, leaving 13 bases between the germline ends. CDR3 bases: TGTGCCAGCAGTTTACTCTTCAGGGGAGCTAACTATGGCTACACCTTC. Translation gives CASSLLFRGANYGYTF.

On this clone itself: The final CDR3 position lacks the conserved phenylalanine or tryptophan, pointing to a likely read error. The chain couples TRBV28 to TRBJ1-1; a possible D gene is TRBD1 (5 bases). V lost 4 bases to trimming and J lost 5 bases, with 17 bases between them. The germline CDR1 and CDR2 sequences are MDHEN and SYDVKM. CDR3 size: 15 residues. The CDR3 DNA reads as TGTGCCAGCAGTTCCACCGCCCGGGGGTGGACTGAAGCTTTCCTT. Residues: CASSSTARGWTEAFL.

The chain combines TRBV7-6 with TRBJ1-4; D is possibly TRBD1 (6 bases). CDR3 length equals 14 residues. Germline lookup yields CDR1 SGHVS and CDR2 FNYEAQ. The V and J ends lost 2 bases and 6 bases respectively, with 10 bases between them. The CDR3 is CASSLQQGYEKLFF. CDR3 DNA sequence: TGTGCCAGCAGCTTACAACAGGGTTATGAAAAACTGTTTTTT.

The chain uses TRBV7-2 and TRBJ2-7; tentative D call: TRBD1 (5 bases). This CDR3 has 13 amino acids. From germline, CDR1 is SGHTA and CDR2 FQGNSA. Trimming removed 0 bases at V and 7 bases at J, with 10 bases between. CDR3 DNA sequence: TGTGCCAGCAGCTTAGCGGGGTACAGGGAGCAGTACTTC. Encoded protein: CASSLAGYREQYF.

This clone was seen more than once but under ten times. One junction end does not reproduce the germline sequence, and a read error may be involved. The chain uses TRBV7-2 and TRBJ2-1, with 12 bases matching TRBD2. This CDR3 contains 12 residues. Germline CDR1 and CDR2: SGHTA and FQGNSA. The CDR3, as DNA: TGTGCCAGCAGCTTAGTGACTAGCGGGGGAATCTTC. Translated: CASSLVTSGGIF.

This clone was seen a handful of times. The V and J genes are TRBV19 and TRBJ1-1; D not certain. Germline-derived CDR1 and CDR2 are LNHDA and SQIVND (reference sequence). V was trimmed by 5 bases and J by 8 bases, leaving 15 bases between them. The CDR3 totals 13 residues. In nucleotides, the CDR3 is TGTGCCAGTAGTCCAGGCCCTCAGGTAGAAGCTTTCTTT. This gives the protein CASSPGPQVEAFF.

This chain uses TRBV7-3 with TRBJ1-2; no definite D call. This CDR3 comprises 17 residues. V dropped 5 bases and J dropped 4 bases, with 23 bases sitting between them. Germline-derived CDR1 and CDR2 are SGHTA and FQGTGA. CDR3 bases: TGTGCCAGCAGCGAAGAAGGTTGGGCTTTCACACCCTATGGCTACACCTTC. This codes for CASSEEGWAFTPYGYTF. The full variable domain, rest sourced from reference TRBV7-3 and TRBJ1-2, is GAGVSQTPSNKVTEKGKYVELRCDPISGHTALYWYRQSLGQGPEFLIYFQGTGAADDSGLPNDRFFAVRPEGSVSTLKIQRTERGDSAVYLCASSEEGWAFTPYGYTFGSGTRLTVV.

The chain is built from TRBV7-2 and TRBJ1-3; D is unresolved. This CDR3 contains 14 residues. Trimming left V 1 base short and J 8 bases short, with 12 bases between. Germline assignment: CDR1 SGHTA and CDR2 FQGNSA. CDR3 residues: CASSLDGSGDTIYF. Here the CDR3 DNA reads TGTGCCAGCAGCTTAGACGGCAGCGGGGACACCATATATTTT.

The V and J genes are TRBV28 and TRBJ1-6; D may be TRBD1 (5 bases). Germline V CDR1 and CDR2: MDHEN, SYDVKM. This CDR3 has 17 residues. The germline V and J ends were trimmed by 1 base and 4 bases, with 14 bases remaining between them. The CDR3 reads CASSLSSWGVYNSPLHF. The CDR3 DNA reads TGTGCCAGCAGTTTATCCTCCTGGGGGGTATATAATTCACCCCTCCACTTT.

V gene TRBV2 combines with J gene TRBJ2-1, with 7 bases matching TRBD1. CDR1 is SNHLY, CDR2 FYNNEI, per germline. This CDR3 region has 14 residues. Trimming at V came to 10 bases and at J to 2 bases, leaving 8 bases not matched to a gene. The CDR3 spells CATTGALTYNEQFF. CDR3 coding DNA: TGTGCCACCACAGGGGCTTTGACCTACAATGAGCAGTTCTTC.

This clone was observed a handful of times. The chain recombines TRBV7-9 with TRBJ1-5; possibly TRBD1 for D (5 bases). V lost 2 bases and J lost 2, with 10 bases in between. CDR3 length equals 15 residues. Germline V lookup: CDR1 SEHNR, CDR2 FQNEAQ (reference sequence). The CDR3 nucleotides read TGTGCCAGCAGCTTAAGTGGGGCGGGCAATCAGCCCCAGCATTTT. This sequence encodes CASSLSGAGNQPQHF.

The chain has TRBV28 and TRBJ1-4; TRBD1 matches at 9 bases. Germline lookup yields CDR1 MDHEN and CDR2 SYDVKM. The CDR3 spans 14 residues. V was pared by 4 bases and J by 7 bases, with 4 bases of the junction left unmatched. DNA for the CDR3: TGTGCCAGCAGTTCACAGGGGGCAGGTGAAAAACTGTTTTTT. Translated: CASSSQGAGEKLFF.

The CDR3 protein is CASGVTGSNYGYTF. CDR3 bases: TGTGCCAGCGGAGTGACAGGGTCTAACTATGGCTACACCTTC. The genes are TRBV6-1 and TRBJ1-2, with 7 nucleotides matching TRBD1. Germline CDR1 reads MNHNS; CDR2 reads SASEGT. V shed 8 bases and J 0 bases; nucleotides not matched to a gene: 6. The CDR3 covers 14 residues.

The chain is built from TRBV28 and TRBJ1-5; TRBD1 aligns across 9 bases. V was pared by 3 bases and J by 9 bases, with 9 bases of the junction left unmatched. This CDR3 comprises 15 residues. Germline loops: CDR1 MDHEN, CDR2 SYDVKM. The CDR3: CASSLGDRAFWPQHF. The CDR3 nucleotides are TGTGCCAGCAGTTTGGGGGACAGGGCCTTTTGGCCCCAGCATTTT.

The V and J genes are TRBV5-1 and TRBJ1-1, with D maybe TRBD1 (6 bases). The CDR3 spans 15 residues. Germline lookup yields CDR1 SGHRS and CDR2 YFSETQ. The V and J ends lost 0 bases and 4 bases respectively, with 13 bases between them. The CDR3 sequence: CASSLGGLSGTEAFF. The DNA of the CDR3 is TGCGCCAGCAGCTTGGGGGGGCTGTCGGGCACTGAAGCTTTCTTT.

This clone was detected a few times. The V gene is TRBV6-6, the J gene TRBJ2-3; weak D call: TRBD2 (7 bases). This CDR3 region has 16 residues. The ends were cut back, 0 bases at V and 2 bases at J, with 12 bases in the middle. Per the germline V gene, CDR1 is MNHNY and CDR2 is SVGAGI (reference sequence). Here the CDR3 DNA reads TGTGCCAGCAGTTACTCACGGGGGGACACCACAGATACGCAGTATTTT. As protein: CASSYSRGDTTDTQYF.

This clone was recorded only once. The chain joins TRBV28 to TRBJ1-1, with a weak D call TRBD1 (6 bases). Per the germline V gene, CDR1 is MDHEN and CDR2 is SYDVKM. Trimming removed 5 bases at V and 0 bases at J, with 10 bases between. The CDR3 length is 14 residues. The DNA for the CDR3 is TGTGCCAGCAGTCTCGGGACATTGAACACTGAAGCTTTCTTT. It is translated as CASSLGTLNTEAFF.

CDR3 nucleotide sequence: TGTGCCAGCAGCACAACCGGGACAGGGGGCGTCTACGAGCAGTACTTC. This codes for CASSTTGTGGVYEQYF. The V and J genes are TRBV27 and TRBJ2-7; 12 bases align to TRBD1. This CDR3 is 16 amino acids long. Germline values: CDR1 MNHEY, CDR2 SMNVEV (reference sequence). The V gene end was trimmed by 6 bases and the J gene end by 3 bases; junction bases not matched to a gene: 9.

The chain employs TRBV5-4 and TRBJ1-2; D unclear. The CDR3 contains 16 residues. Deletions cut 0 bases from V and 3 bases from J, with 15 bases between. Germline V gene lookup returns CDR1 SGHNT and CDR2 YYREEE (reference sequence). The CDR3 loop reads CASSLGLRRVDYGYTF. In DNA form, the CDR3 reads TGTGCCAGCAGCTTGGGATTGCGGAGGGTTGACTATGGCTACACCTTC.

This chain links TRBV19 with TRBJ2-3, with D possibly matching TRBD2 (5 bases). Germline loops: CDR1 LNHDA, CDR2 SQIVND (reference sequence). CDR3 size: 14 residues. Trimming took off 1 base at V and 2 bases at J, with 7 bases between the two ends. This CDR3 reads CASSIGLSTDTQYF. The CDR3 coding sequence is TGTGCCAGTAGTATAGGACTATCCACAGATACGCAGTATTTT.

A word on this clone: Within the sample, other DNA sequences also encode this same CDR3. The V call is TRBV7-2, the J call TRBJ2-7; 7 nucleotides agree with TRBD2. The CDR3 length is 14 residues. The germline V gene encodes CDR1 SGHTA and CDR2 FQGNSA. V shed 3 bases and J 3 bases; nucleotides not matched to a gene: 5. For the CDR3, the DNA is TGTGCCAGCAGCTTGCAGCGGGGATACTACGAGCAGTACTTC. Translated, it gives CASSLQRGYYEQYF.

This clone was counted a single time. V is TRBV7-9 and J is TRBJ1-2; D might be TRBD1 (6 bases). Trimming cost V 1 base and J 1 base, with 10 bases left between them. Germline V gene lookup returns CDR1 SEHNR and CDR2 FQNEAQ (reference sequence). There are 15 residues in the CDR3. The CDR3 bases are TGTGCCAGCAGCTTAGGAGGGGGGGTTAACTATGGCTACACCTTC. Protein product: CASSLGGGVNYGYTF.

The chain combines TRBV28 with TRBJ1-6, with 11 bases lining up with TRBD1. The CDR3 covers 12 residues. CDR1 is MDHEN, CDR2 SYDVKM, per germline. CDR3 residues: CGVGQGVSPLHF. CDR3 in DNA: TGTGGGGTGGGACAGGGGGTATCACCCCTCCACTTT.

The V gene is TRBV5-1, the J gene TRBJ1-5; D remains unclear. Germline CDR1 and CDR2: SGHRS and YFSETQ. V shed 5 bases and J shed 0 bases, with 12 bases lying between them. The CDR3 is made up of 15 amino acids. CDR3 in amino acids: CASSIDSYSNQPQHF. The CDR3 DNA reads TGCGCCAGCAGTATTGACTCGTATAGCAATCAGCCCCAGCATTTT.

The chain is built from TRBV5-1 and TRBJ2-5; possible D gene TRBD1, 6 bases. Judging by the DNA end, TRBJ2-7 fits better; the J call may be wrong. The CDR3 has 15 amino acids. Germline CDR1 reads SGHRS; CDR2 reads YFSETQ. CDR3 in DNA: TGCGCCAGCAGCTTGGGTGGGGGCTATTCTTACGAGCAGTACTTC. Protein: CASSLGGGYSYEQYF.